One and the same sample provided the 14 T cell receptor beta chains below, sequenced in a study of T-cell reconstitution after alpha-beta-depleted transplantation in children. Unique molecular identifiers were incorporated into the prepared TCRbeta library. In TCRdb, the PCR reads were re-called with MiXCR into one record per CDR3 protein. The sample contains roughly 200,000 distinct CDR3 sequences, 8.4% of which appear only once. The specimen was PBMCs, mostly from graft donor cells, collected 360 days after TCRalphabeta/CD19-depleted stem cell transplant. These receptors all come from a male patient aged 2 to 9 who had a stem cell transplant for acute myeloid leukemia, so the T cells may come from the graft donor.

This clonotype was detected many times. The J gene is TRBJ2-4, the V gene TRBV27; 11 bases agree with TRBD1. The CDR3 totals 17 residues. Germline V lookup: CDR1 MNHEY, CDR2 SMNVEV (reference sequence). V was pared by 4 bases and J by 1 base, with 6 bases of the junction left unmatched. The CDR3 sequence is CASSSPRDRGAKNIQYF. The CDR3 coding sequence is TGTGCCAGCAGTTCCCCCCGGGACAGGGGGGCCAAAAACATTCAGTACTTC.

The J gene is TRBJ2-3, the V gene TRBV7-6, with TRBD2 matching over 11 bases. This CDR3 is 18 amino acids long. The germline gives CDR1 SGHVS, CDR2 FNYEAQ. V was clipped by 4 bases and J by 5 bases; unmatched bases: 14. In DNA form, the CDR3 reads TGTGCCAGCAGCTCAGCGGTCGGACTAGCGGGCCACGGAGATACGCAGTATTTT. This translates into CASSSAVGLAGHGDTQYF.

This clonotype was counted between two and nine times. The genes are TRBV5-1 and TRBJ1-6; D remains ambiguous. V was trimmed by 4 bases and J by 15 bases, leaving 17 bases between them. Germline V lookup: CDR1 SGHRS, CDR2 YFSETQ. The CDR3 has 13 amino acids. CDR3 bases: TGCGCCAGCAGCCCCGTGCCGTTGCGGAACCTCCACTTT. Its protein is CASSPVPLRNLHF.

This clonotype was seen at least ten times. The genes are TRBV20-1 and TRBJ1-4; D uncertain. The germline V gene encodes CDR1 DFQATT and CDR2 SNEGSKA (reference sequence). This CDR3 has 13 residues. Trimming stripped 7 bases from V and 8 bases from J, with 17 bases between. This CDR3 is CSVNGRLMEKLFF. CDR3 bases: TGCAGTGTTAACGGGCGTTTGATGGAAAAACTGTTTTTT.

The chain is built from TRBV3-1 and TRBJ2-6, with TRBD2 as a possible D gene (6 bases). The CDR3 is 16 amino acids. The V end was cut by 0 bases, the J end by 3 bases, with 9 bases between. Germline values: CDR1 LGHDT, CDR2 YNNKEL (reference sequence). CDR3 amino acids: CASSQDPGVGANVLTF. The CDR3 DNA is TGTGCCAGCAGCCAAGATCCGGGGGTTGGGGCCAACGTCCTGACTTTC.

This clonotype was detected ten times or more. The chain has TRBV12-3 or TRBV12-4 and TRBJ2-1, with unresolved D. V was trimmed by 6 bases and J by 2 bases, leaving 11 bases between them. The CDR3 extends over 14 amino acids. The CDR3 DNA reads TGTGCCAGCAGCCCCTCCCCTGCCTACAATGAGCAGTTCTTC. Its protein is CASSPSPAYNEQFF.

The genes are TRBV2 and TRBJ2-5; weak D call: TRBD2 (5 bases). The length of the CDR3 is 13 residues. The germline V gene encodes CDR1 SNHLY and CDR2 FYNNEI. V shed 6 bases and J shed 2 bases, with 10 bases lying between them. CDR3 region: CASRERRQETQYF. The CDR3 nucleotides are TGTGCCAGCAGGGAGCGGCGACAAGAGACCCAGTACTTC. Complete variable domain (other parts from reference TRBV2 and TRBJ2-5): EPEVTQTPSHQVTQMGQEVILRCVPISNHLYFYWYRQILGQKVEFLVSFYNNEISEKSEIFDDQFSVERPDGSNFTLKIRSTKLEDSAMYFCASRERRQETQYFGPGTRLLVL.

The chain has TRBV7-9 and TRBJ2-7; D unclear. The CDR3 length is 15 residues. Per the germline V gene, CDR1 is SEHNR and CDR2 is FQNEAQ (reference sequence). Deletions cut 1 base from V and 1 base from J, with 11 bases between. In DNA form, the CDR3 reads TGTGCCAGCAGCTTAGATGTAGTCGGTTCCTACGAGCAGTACGTC. Translation gives CASSLDVVGSYEQYV.

The gene calls are TRBV18 and TRBJ2-7, with D uncertain. CDR1 is KGHSH and CDR2 is LQKENI in the germline V gene. The CDR3 covers 13 residues. Trimming cost V 2 bases and J 6 bases, with 11 bases left between them. CDR3 DNA sequence: TGTGCCAGCTCACCAAGAAGGCTAAGCGAGCAGTACTTC. Amino acids: CASSPRRLSEQYF.

V is TRBV7-8 and J is TRBJ1-2; weak D call: TRBD1 (6 bases). The CDR3 runs 14 residues. The ends were cut back, 5 bases at V and 3 bases at J, with 13 bases in the middle. Germline CDR1 is SGHVS and CDR2 is FQNEAQ. Here the CDR3 DNA reads TGTGCCAGCAGCCCGGGGGGCGTTGACTATGGCTACACCTTC. Encoded protein: CASSPGGVDYGYTF.

This clonotype was found many times. The J gene is TRBJ2-1, the V gene TRBV12-3 or TRBV12-4, with a tentative D call TRBD2 (6 bases). This CDR3 spans 15 amino acids. V lost 3 bases, J lost 8 bases, and 17 bases lay in between. This CDR3 reads CASSLTRGYVDEQFF. CDR3 nucleotides: TGTGCCAGCAGTTTGACTAGAGGGTACGTCGATGAGCAGTTCTTC.

This clonotype was observed a handful of times. This chain joins TRBV7-8 and TRBJ1-2, with 7 bases aligning to TRBD1. Germline values: CDR1 SGHVS, CDR2 FQNEAQ. The CDR3 is made up of 13 amino acids. V lost 5 bases, J lost 8 bases, and 8 bases stayed unmatched. The CDR3 sequence is CASSPDRDLGYTF. As DNA, the CDR3 is TGTGCCAGCAGCCCTGACAGGGATCTAGGCTACACCTTC.

This clonotype was detected ten times or more. The chain uses TRBV3-1 and TRBJ2-2, with a possible D match to TRBD2 (5 bases). From germline, CDR1 is LGHDT and CDR2 YNNKEL (reference sequence). CDR3 length: 12 amino acids. The germline V and J ends were trimmed by 5 bases and 10 bases, with 11 bases remaining between them. The CDR3: CASSSGLAELFF. The CDR3 bases are TGTGCCAGCAGCTCAGGTCTAGCGGAGCTGTTTTTT.

Ten or more counts support this clonotype. The chain uses TRBV7-2 and TRBJ2-5; D not certain. The CDR3 totals 14 residues. Trimming shortened V by 3 bases and J by 4 bases, and 12 bases separated the two germline ends. Germline V gene sequence: CDR1 SGHTA, CDR2 FQGNSA. In DNA, the CDR3 is TGTGCCAGCAGCTTTAGCAGAAAACCAGAGACCCAGTACTTC. As protein: CASSFSRKPETQYF.